This T cell receptor (beta chain) was retrieved from a study of T-cell reconstitution after alpha-beta-depleted transplantation in children. Broader study findings: The study reportedly traced alpha-beta T cells about two months after transplant to several hundred expanded graft clones.

For TCRbeta, the library was prepared with unique molecular identifiers. Each CDR3 protein gets one entry after TCRdb re-called the PCR reads with MiXCR. The profile shows about 590,000 distinct CDR3 sequences, approximately 12% of them singletons. Details on this clonotype: Its antigen remains unidentified.

The TCR comes from a male patient between 10 and 17 years old who had a stem cell transplant for acute myeloid leukemia, so the T cells may come from the graft donor. The input for sequencing was PBMCs, mostly from graft donor cells, taken 360 days after TCRalphabeta/CD19-depleted stem cell transplant.

The CDR3 region is CSVEDQRWGRGTQYF. The DNA for the CDR3 is TGCAGCGTTGAAGATCAGAGGTGGGGCCGGGGTACGCAGTATTTT. V usage is TRBV29-1 and J usage is TRBJ2-3; D possibly uses TRBD1 or TRBD2 (5 bases each). Germline CDR1 is SQVTM and CDR2 is ANQGSEA. V dropped 0 bases and J dropped 8 bases, with 18 bases sitting between them. This CDR3 is built from 15 residues.